The TCR beta chain described here comes from a study of identical twins. This clonotype was found a few times. A single record per CDR3 protein comes from TCRdb applying MiXCR to the 5' RACE reads. The table lists about 520,000 distinct CDR3 sequences, 22% of them singletons. CDR1 SNHLY and CDR2 FYNNEI come from the germline V gene. V shed 7 bases and J 4 bases; nucleotides not matched to a gene: 4. This CDR3 is built from 12 residues. The same sample was also used in a study of T cells expressing NK-cell markers.

J is TRBJ2-7 and V is TRBV2; 7 positions match TRBD2. Specimen: CD4+ T cells sorted from blood. The sequence derives from a woman under 30 in good health. The CDR3 region has the DNA TGTGCCAGCACCCGCGGGAGTTACGAGCAGTACTTC. It is translated as CASTRGSYEQYF.